Below are 30 T cell receptor beta chains sequenced from a single sample in a study of blood T cell repertoires in COVID-19. Measured with immunoSEQ multiplex PCR; TCRdb has only the in-frame clones, and not every one. Of approximately 400,000 clones in the sample, approximately 80% were seen once. The sequencing input was peripheral blood. The receptors derive from a human donor with acute or convalescent COVID-19. The donor label of this sample is uncertain.

The rearrangement uses TRBV6-5 and TRBJ1-6, with unresolved D. Germline CDR1 is MNHEY and CDR2 is SVGAGI. This CDR3 spans 13 amino acids. Trimming removed 0 bases at V and 13 bases at J, with 10 bases between. CDR3 residues: CASSYSSVRPLHF. The CDR3 region has the DNA TGTGCCAGCAGTTACTCGTCGGTCCGGCCCCTCCACTTT.

V and J are TRBV27 and TRBJ1-1; the match to TRBD1 covers 8 bases. The CDR3 extends over 13 amino acids. Losses at the gene ends were 4 bases for V and 6 bases for J; bases not matched to a gene: 4. The germline CDR1 and CDR2 sequences are MNHEY and SMNVEV (reference sequence). In DNA form, the CDR3 reads TGTGCCAGCAGTTGGACAGGGCGGGCTGAAGCTTTCTTT. Its protein is CASSWTGRAEAFF.

This chain links TRBV6-2 or TRBV6-3 with TRBJ1-2, with a tentative D call TRBD1 (6 bases). V lost 4 bases and J 4 bases, leaving 16 bases between the germline ends. The CDR3 spans 15 residues. In germline, CDR1 is MNHEY, CDR2 SVGEGT. The CDR3 spells CASSSLGQTFYGYTF. The DNA of the CDR3 is TGTGCCAGCAGTTCCTTAGGACAGACTTTCTATGGCTACACCTTC.

This chain uses TRBV7-9 with TRBJ2-2; no firm D call. The CDR3 spans 11 residues. The V and J ends lost 3 bases and 8 bases respectively, with 4 bases between them. Germline V gives CDR1 SEHNR, CDR2 FQNEAQ (reference sequence). The CDR3 DNA reads as TGTGCCAGCAGCTTTGAGGGGGAGCTGTTTTTT. Its protein product is CASSFEGELFF.

The rearrangement links TRBV18 to TRBJ1-5, with 7 bases lining up with TRBD1. The germline V gene encodes CDR1 KGHSH and CDR2 LQKENI. The length of the CDR3 is 15 residues. V gave up 3 bases and J gave up 6 bases; unmatched junction bases: 8. Here the CDR3 DNA reads TGTGCCAGCTCACCTCGGCAGGGGGATGGTCAGCCCCAGCATTTT. It encodes CASSPRQGDGQPQHF.

The rearrangement links TRBV19 to TRBJ1-1; D gene unclear. This CDR3 has 13 amino acids. The V end was cut by 3 bases, the J end by 4 bases, with 9 bases between. The germline V gene encodes CDR1 LNHDA and CDR2 SQIVND (reference sequence). Here the CDR3 DNA reads TGTGCCAGTAGTATCCTGGGCAGCACTGAAGCTTTCTTT. The encoded protein is CASSILGSTEAFF.

The chain combines TRBV6-1 with TRBJ2-7, with TRBD1 matching over 7 bases. V shed 4 bases and J 6 bases; nucleotides not matched to a gene: 18. Germline CDR1 and CDR2: MNHNS and SASEGT. This CDR3 contains 17 residues. The DNA for the CDR3 is TGTGCCAGCAGTGGTGTGGGACGGACAGGATCAGGTACCGAGCAGTACTTC. Its protein product is CASSGVGRTGSGTEQYF.

This chain links TRBV19 with TRBJ2-7; 8 bases are a match to TRBD1. J lost 4 bases, V lost 0 bases, and 11 bases had no gene match. The CDR3 sequence is 17 residues long. CDR1 is LNHDA and CDR2 is SQIVND in the germline V gene (reference sequence). Here the CDR3 reads CASSIEIRGTGKYEQYF. The CDR3 DNA follows: TGTGCCAGTAGTATAGAAATTCGGGGGACAGGAAAGTACGAGCAGTACTTC. Full variable domain (missing parts from reference TRBV19 and TRBJ2-7): DGGITQSPKYLFRKEGQNVTLSCEQNLNHDAMYWYRQDPGQGLRLIYYSQIVNDFQKGDIAEGYSVSREKKESFPLTVTSAQKNPTAFYLCASSIEIRGTGKYEQYFGPGTRLTVT.

The chain recombines TRBV3-1 (or the pseudogene TRBV3-2) with TRBJ2-1; 10 bases are a match to TRBD2. V dropped 5 bases and J dropped 5; count of bases not matched to a gene: 6. The CDR3 sequence is 15 residues long. The germline CDR1 and CDR2 sequences are LGHDT and YNNKEL (reference sequence). In DNA form, the CDR3 reads TGTGCCAGCAGCGAAAGCGGGAGGGCCCACAATGAGCAGTTCTTC. Translating it yields CASSESGRAHNEQFF.

The rearrangement links TRBV5-1 to TRBJ2-3, with 13 bases fitting TRBD2. Trimming at V came to 2 bases and at J to 3 bases, leaving 6 bases not matched to a gene. Germline V gene data show CDR1 as SGHRS and CDR2 as YFSETQ. CDR3 size: 17 residues. CDR3: CASSLGLAGVSTDTQYF. DNA for the CDR3: TGCGCCAGCAGCTTAGGACTAGCGGGGGTTTCAACAGATACGCAGTATTTT.

The chain carries TRBV27 and TRBJ2-1; 11 nucleotides line up with TRBD2. Trimming removed 6 bases from V and 6 bases from J; junction bases left unmatched: 7. Germline-derived CDR1 and CDR2 are MNHEY and SMNVEV (reference sequence). The CDR3 extends over 15 amino acids. Here the CDR3 reads CASSPLAGVPNEQFF. The DNA of the CDR3 is TGTGCCAGCAGCCCACTAGCGGGAGTTCCCAATGAGCAGTTCTTC.

The V call is TRBV5-6, the J call TRBJ1-2; D is unclear. V dropped 3 bases and J dropped 5 bases, with 17 bases sitting between them. Germline V gene data show CDR1 as SGHDT and CDR2 as YYEEEE. The CDR3 consists of 15 residues. The CDR3 loop reads CASSSAGRFPYGYTF. CDR3 DNA: TGTGCCAGCAGCTCCGCTGGCAGATTTCCTTATGGCTACACCTTC. Full variable domain (rest looked up from reference TRBV5-6 and TRBJ1-2): DAGVTQSPTHLIKTRGQQVTLRCSPKSGHDTVSWYQQALGQGPQFIFQYYEEEERQRGNFPDRFSGHQFPNYSSELNVNALLLGDSALYLCASSSAGRFPYGYTFGSGTRLTVV.

This chain joins TRBV7-2 and TRBJ1-1, with TRBD1 matching 7 bases. The V gene's germline CDR1 is SGHTA and CDR2 FQGNSA. V lost 5 bases to trimming and J lost 9 bases; unmatched junction nucleotides: 6. This CDR3 contains 12 residues. In DNA form, the CDR3 reads TGTGCCAGCAGCGCCCGGACAGGCAAAGCTTTCTTT. It yields the protein CASSARTGKAFF. Full variable domain (remainder filled in from reference TRBV7-2 and TRBJ1-1): GAGVSQSPSNKVTEKGKDVELRCDPISGHTALYWYRQSLGQGLEFLIYFQGNSAPDKSGLPSDRFSAERTGGSVSTLTIQRTQQEDSAVYLCASSARTGKAFFGQGTRLTVV.

This clone has only a few counts. The chain carries TRBV6-5 and TRBJ1-4; TRBD1 agrees at 8 bases. V lost 6 bases, J lost 0 bases, and 3 bases stayed unmatched. The CDR3 has 15 residues. Germline CDR1 and CDR2: MNHEY and SVGAGI. Here the CDR3 reads CASRVDRATNEKLFF. The CDR3 DNA follows: TGTGCCAGCAGGGTGGACAGGGCAACTAATGAAAAACTGTTTTTT.

V and J are TRBV11-2 and TRBJ1-1, with D unclear. CDR1 is SGHAT, CDR2 FQNNGV, per germline. V gave up 2 bases and J gave up 1 base, with 5 bases separating them. This CDR3 comprises 13 residues. The CDR3 nucleotides are TGTGCCAGCAGCTTACGGGGGAACACTGAAGCTTTCTTT. This codes for CASSLRGNTEAFF.

V and J are TRBV7-9 and TRBJ1-3; D is perhaps TRBD1 (6 bases). CDR1 SEHNR and CDR2 FQNEAQ come from the germline V gene (reference sequence). CDR3 length equals 14 residues. V gave up 6 bases and J gave up 4 bases, with 13 bases separating them. The CDR3 bases are TGTGCCAGCAGGGATTCAGGGGCCGGAAACACCATATATTTT. Protein sequence: CASRDSGAGNTIYF.

The chain joins TRBV28 to TRBJ1-5; tentative D call: TRBD1 (6 bases). The CDR3 consists of 15 residues. CDR1 MDHEN and CDR2 SYDVKM come from the germline V gene. Trimming removed 5 bases from V and 6 bases from J, with 17 bases in between. The CDR3 sequence is CASSLAGGPIQPQHF. The CDR3 DNA sequence: TGTGCCAGCAGTCTGGCGGGGGGGCCCATTCAGCCCCAGCATTTT.

This chain uses TRBV7-8 with TRBJ2-1; D not certain. Trimming stripped 1 base from V and 6 bases from J, with 10 bases between. Germline assignment: CDR1 SGHVS and CDR2 FQNEAQ. This CDR3 comprises 14 residues. The CDR3 coding sequence is TGTGCCAGCAGCTTAGATAGCCACTCCAATGAGCAGTTCTTC. Residues: CASSLDSHSNEQFF.

The rearrangement joins TRBV7-9 to TRBJ1-5, with D possibly TRBD1 on 6 matching bases. Trimming stripped 3 bases from V and 10 bases from J, with 16 bases between. The germline V gene has CDR1 SEHNR and CDR2 FQNEAQ (reference sequence). The CDR3 contains 14 residues. CDR3 region: CASSLLVSGAPQHF. For the CDR3, the DNA is TGTGCCAGCAGCTTGCTCGTCTCAGGGGCTCCCCAGCATTTT.

This chain links TRBV6-1 with TRBJ2-7; D remains unclear. The CDR3 runs 15 residues. Germline values: CDR1 MNHNS, CDR2 SASEGT. V was clipped by 0 bases and J by 1 base, with 10 bases between them. CDR3 protein: CASSEAFTSSYEQYF. The CDR3 bases are TGTGCCAGCAGTGAAGCCTTCACTTCGTCCTACGAGCAGTACTTC.

The V and J genes are TRBV18 and TRBJ2-5, with 7 bases identical to TRBD1. In germline, CDR1 is KGHSH, CDR2 LQKENI. After removal of 1 base from V and 2 bases from J, the junction contained 10 bases not matched to a gene. The CDR3 totals 17 residues. This chain's CDR3 is CASSPQQGQVGQETQYF. In nucleotides, the CDR3 is TGTGCCAGCTCACCACAACAGGGGCAGGTTGGGCAAGAGACCCAGTACTTC.

V and J are TRBV5-1 and TRBJ2-3, with 12 bases fitting TRBD2. Losses at the gene ends were 1 base for V and 5 bases for J; bases not matched to a gene: 2. From germline, CDR1 is SGHRS and CDR2 YFSETQ. The CDR3 extends over 15 amino acids. The CDR3 is CASSLKTSGGDTQYF. The CDR3 DNA reads as TGCGCCAGCAGCTTGAAGACTAGCGGGGGAGATACGCAGTATTTT.

This clone was counted once. The rearrangement uses TRBV6-4 and TRBJ2-7; D uncertain. The CDR3 runs to 13 residues. Germline V gene sequence: CDR1 MRHNA, CDR2 SNTAGT. Between the trimmed V and J ends, which lost 3 bases and 7 bases, there was a span of 13 bases. For the CDR3, the DNA is TGTGCCAGCAGTGAAGAGGCCGGATATGAGCAGTACTTC. Its protein product is CASSEEAGYEQYF.

This chain uses TRBV27 with TRBJ2-7; TRBD2 matches at 14 bases. CDR1 is MNHEY, CDR2 SMNVEV, per germline (reference sequence). V dropped 5 bases and J dropped 0; count of bases not matched to a gene: 9. This CDR3 is 18 amino acids long. CDR3 in amino acids: CASSGLRGTSGSSYEQYF. CDR3 nucleotides: TGTGCCAGCAGTGGCCTTAGGGGGACTAGCGGGAGCTCCTACGAGCAGTACTTC.

The V call is TRBV6-5, the J call TRBJ1-3, with 7 bases that match TRBD1. Germline loops: CDR1 MNHEY, CDR2 SVGAGI. The V gene end was trimmed by 2 bases and the J gene end by 2 bases; junction bases not matched to a gene: 3. CDR3 length: 15 residues. CDR3 coding DNA: TGTGCCAGCAGTTACCAGGGACAGCCTGGAAACACCATATATTTT. This encodes CASSYQGQPGNTIYF.

The J gene is TRBJ1-1, the V gene TRBV7-2; D remains unclear. Germline V gives CDR1 SGHTA, CDR2 FQGNSA. Trimming pared 5 bases from V and 0 bases from J, leaving 10 bases between. This CDR3 spans 14 amino acids. The CDR3 here is CASSLQRMNTEAFF. The CDR3 DNA reads TGTGCCAGCAGCCTACAGAGAATGAACACTGAAGCTTTCTTT.

This clone came up a few times. V and J are TRBV27 and TRBJ2-3, with 8 positions matching TRBD2. The germline V gene encodes CDR1 MNHEY and CDR2 SMNVEV (reference sequence). After removal of 8 bases from V and 5 bases from J, the junction contained 9 bases not matched to a gene. This CDR3 is 14 amino acids long. CDR3 nucleotides: TGTGCCAGCCGAAACAGCGGGAGAATAGATACGCAGTATTTT. This gives the protein CASRNSGRIDTQYF.

The V call is TRBV18, the J call TRBJ1-1, with 10 bases lining up with TRBD1. V was pared by 3 bases and J by 2 bases, with 6 bases of the junction left unmatched. This CDR3 has 16 residues. Germline-derived CDR1 and CDR2 are KGHSH and LQKENI. CDR3 DNA: TGTGCCAGCTCACCGAGGACAGGGGGAAAAAACACTGAAGCTTTCTTT. Its translation: CASSPRTGGKNTEAFF.

The V and J genes are TRBV2 and TRBJ2-4; TRBD2 agrees at 7 bases. CDR1 and CDR2 from the germline V gene are SNHLY and FYNNEI. The CDR3 loop spans 14 amino acids. The junction had 9 bases not matched to a gene; V was cut back by 4 bases and J by 9 bases. This CDR3 reads CASSGVHPGGIQYF. The CDR3 nucleotides are TGTGCCAGCAGTGGAGTTCACCCGGGGGGCATTCAGTACTTC.

The V and J genes are TRBV7-9 and TRBJ2-2, with 7 bases fitting TRBD1. V was pared by 5 bases and J by 2 bases, with 11 bases of the junction left unmatched. Germline CDR1 reads SEHNR; CDR2 reads FQNEAQ (reference sequence). CDR3 length: 17 residues. CDR3: CASSRVLGTENTGELFF. The CDR3 DNA sequence: TGTGCCAGCAGCCGAGTTCTGGGGACAGAAAACACCGGGGAGCTGTTTTTT. Filled out from reference TRBV7-9 and TRBJ2-2, the complete variable domain reads DTGVSQNPRHKITKRGQNVTFRCDPISEHNRLYWYRQTLGQGPEFLTYFQNEAQLEKSRLLSDRFSAERPKGSFSTLEIQRTEQGDSAMYLCASSRVLGTENTGELFFGEGSRLTVL.